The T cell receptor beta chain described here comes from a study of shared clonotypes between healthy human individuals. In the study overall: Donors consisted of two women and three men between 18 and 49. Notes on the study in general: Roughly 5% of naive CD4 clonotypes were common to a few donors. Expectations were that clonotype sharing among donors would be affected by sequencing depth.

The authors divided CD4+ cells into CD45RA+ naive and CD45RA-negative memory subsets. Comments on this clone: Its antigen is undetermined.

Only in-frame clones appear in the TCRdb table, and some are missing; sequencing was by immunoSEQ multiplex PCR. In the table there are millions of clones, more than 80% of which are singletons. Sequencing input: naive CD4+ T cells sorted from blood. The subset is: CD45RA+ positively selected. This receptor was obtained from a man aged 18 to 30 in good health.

CDR3 sequence (DNA): TGTGCCAGCAGCCAAGAAAAGGTACGAGGGACTCACTATGGCTACACCTTC. As protein: CASSQEKVRGTHYGYTF. The V call is TRBV14, the J call TRBJ1-2; tentative D call: TRBD1 (5 bases). The CDR3 totals 17 residues. V lost 0 bases and J 3 bases, leaving 17 bases between the germline ends. The V gene's germline CDR1 is SGHDN and CDR2 FVKESK.